The rows below give T cell receptor beta chains drawn from one sample of a study of cytomegalovirus exposure and HLA in healthy donors. This table comes from immunoSEQ multiplex PCR, and its TCRdb copy is limited to in-frame clones, with some not included. In the table there are fewer than 150,000 clones, 80% of which are singletons. What was sequenced was PBMCs. These receptors were obtained from a man aged 25-40 years in good health and CMV-seronegative. The CDR3 runs from the conserved cysteine through the conserved F or W. D genes are given only for firm matches. Size is stated for part of the rows, as once, few or many counts, or as a class when the clone is expanded.

D	size	V	J	CDR3	DNA
TRBD2	once	TRBV29-1	TRBJ2-3	CSVGRLAGRPREDTQYF	TGCAGCGTCGGACGACTAGCGGGACGCCCCAGAGAAGATACGCAGTATTTT
-	-	TRBV5-1	TRBJ2-3	CASSWDNPGLSQTDTQYF	TGCGCCAGCAGCTGGGACAACCCGGGACTAAGTCAGACAGATACGCAGTATTTT
-	few	TRBV7-9	TRBJ1-5	CASSLAGPYSNQPQHF	TGTGCCAGCAGCTTAGCGGGCCCGTATAGCAATCAGCCCCAGCATTTT
TRBD1	-	TRBV14	TRBJ2-7	CASSQDRGLYEQYF	TGTGCCAGCAGCCAAGACAGGGGGCTATACGAGCAGTACTTC
TRBD1	once	TRBV30	TRBJ1-2	CAWTWTGRGGGYTF	TGTGCCTGGACCTGGACAGGGAGAGGGGGTGGCTACACCTTC
-	-	TRBV10-1	TRBJ2-7	CASSELEYPYEQYF	TGCGCCAGCAGTGAATTGGAGTACCCCTACGAGCAGTACTTC
-	-	TRBV7-2	TRBJ1-2	CASSPDGGYYGYTF	TGTGCCAGCAGCCCGGATGGAGGATACTATGGCTACACCTTC
-	many	TRBV5-6	TRBJ1-2	CASSLGTSGKVDTF	TGTGCCAGCAGCTTGGGGACCTCCGGGAAGGTGGACACCTTC
-	-	TRBV6-1	TRBJ1-1	CASSELILVTEAFF	TGTGCCAGCAGTGAATTAATCCTAGTAACTGAAGCTTTCTTT
-	few	TRBV5-1	TRBJ1-1	CASSLAQADNTEAFF	TGCGCCAGCAGCTTGGCACAGGCCGACAACACTGAAGCTTTCTTT
TRBD2	-	TRBV7-9	TRBJ2-2	CASSLLSSGNTGELFF	TGTGCCAGCAGTCTATTATCTAGCGGTAACACCGGGGAGCTGTTTTTT
TRBD2	-	TRBV11-2	TRBJ2-2	CASSLVVGGPTGELFF	TGTGCCAGCAGCTTAGTGGTGGGAGGGCCCACCGGGGAGCTGTTTTTT
TRBD2	-	TRBV2	TRBJ2-2	CASSDLAGANTGELFF	TGTGCCAGCAGTGATCTTGCGGGAGCGAACACCGGGGAGCTGTTTTTT
TRBD1	-	TRBV7-9	TRBJ2-5	CASSPGTGEETQYF	TGTGCCAGCAGCCCCGGGACAGGGGAAGAGACCCAGTACTTC
-	few	TRBV15	TRBJ2-2	CATSRDLTNTGELFF	TGTGCCACCAGCAGAGACTTGACTAACACCGGGGAGCTGTTTTTT
-	-	TRBV7-6	TRBJ2-2	CASSLAGRGNAGELFF	TGTGCCAGCAGCTTAGCTGGCCGGGGGAACGCCGGGGAGCTGTTTTTT
TRBD1	-	TRBV11-2	TRBJ2-7	CASSFGTGVEQYF	TGTGCCAGCAGCTTTGGGACAGGGGTCGAGCAGTACTTC
-	once	TRBV18	TRBJ2-7	CASSLGQYYEQYF	TGTGCCAGCTCACTAGGACAGTACTACGAGCAGTACTTC
-	-	TRBV4-1	TRBJ2-2	CASSQPAQGTGELFF	TGCGCCAGCAGCCAGCCTGCCCAGGGGACCGGGGAGCTGTTTTTT
-	-	TRBV9	TRBJ2-4	CASSVERAEGIQYF	TGTGCCAGCAGCGTTGAACGGGCGGAGGGCATTCAGTACTTC
TRBD1	-	TRBV18	TRBJ1-1	CASSPRTGGTEAFF	TGTGCCAGCTCACCCCGGACAGGGGGCACTGAAGCTTTCTTT
TRBD2	-	TRBV29-1	TRBJ2-3	CSVSGTSSTDTQYF	TGCAGCGTGTCCGGGACTAGCAGCACAGATACGCAGTATTTT
TRBD1	-	TRBV28	TRBJ2-7	CASSGTGSSYEQYF	TGTGCCAGCAGCGGGACAGGGAGTTCCTACGAGCAGTACTTC
-	few	TRBV7-9	TRBJ1-1	CASVPGHLNTEAFF	TGTGCCAGCGTTCCGGGACACTTGAACACTGAAGCTTTCTTT
TRBD1	-	TRBV19	TRBJ1-5	CASSIIVRGNQPQHF	TGTGCCAGTAGTATAATTGTCAGGGGGAATCAGCCCCAGCATTTT
-	-	TRBV29-1	TRBJ2-5	CSVTSEETQYF	TGCAGCGTCACCAGTGAAGAGACCCAGTACTTC
TRBD1	-	TRBV7-2	TRBJ2-1	CASSPRRGLSNEQFF	TGTGCCAGCAGCCCTCGCAGGGGGCTCTCCAATGAGCAGTTCTTC
TRBD2	-	TRBV27	TRBJ2-7	CASSSPPGLAGGPQYF	TGTGCCAGCAGTTCACCCCCGGGACTAGCGGGAGGGCCGCAGTACTTC
-	-	TRBV5-1	TRBJ2-7	CASSQGQAYEQYF	TGCGCCAGCAGCCAAGGACAAGCCTACGAGCAGTACTTC
-	-	TRBV6-5	TRBJ2-6	CASSLEVSGANVLTF	TGTGCCAGCAGTTTAGAGGTCTCTGGGGCCAACGTCCTGACTTTC
-	-	TRBV2	TRBJ1-4	CASSERAAGDEKLFF	TGTGCCAGCAGTGAGAGGGCGGCGGGAGATGAAAAACTGTTTTTT
-	-	TRBV4-3	TRBJ2-1	CASSQDLVGVVYNEQFF	TGCGCCAGCAGCCAAGATCTGGTGGGAGTCGTCTACAATGAGCAGTTCTTC
TRBD1	-	TRBV4-3	TRBJ1-1	CASTRVFRGREYTEAFF	TGCGCCAGCACCCGTGTTTTTAGGGGGCGCGAGTACACTGAAGCTTTCTTT
-	-	TRBV5-4	TRBJ2-5	CASSNPSARYQETQYF	TGTGCCAGCAGCAACCCTAGCGCCCGGTACCAAGAGACCCAGTACTTC
-	once	TRBV30	TRBJ1-3	CAWTGFDGNTIYF	TGTGCCTGGACAGGGTTTGACGGAAACACCATATATTTT
TRBD1	-	TRBV28	TRBJ2-7	CASRKTGMYEQYF	TGTGCCAGCAGGAAGACAGGGATGTACGAGCAGTACTTC
-	-	TRBV15	TRBJ1-4	CATSGQRGDEKLFF	TGTGCCACCAGCGGTCAGCGGGGGGATGAAAAACTGTTTTTT
-	once	TRBV5-1	TRBJ2-3	CASSLGSSADTQYF	TGCGCCAGCAGCTTGGGTAGTAGCGCAGATACGCAGTATTTT
-	-	TRBV28	TRBJ2-5	CASSLLSLDQETQYF	TGTGCCAGCAGTTTGCTCTCACTAGACCAAGAGACCCAGTACTTC